Sequencing of this T cell receptor (beta chain) was carried out in a study of T cells in Graves' hyperthyroidism and ophthalmopathy. Study-level findings and limits: Blood held most thyroid clonotypes expanded above 0.001 frequency. Model-based prediction identified ophthalmopathy a median 6.5 months prior to its onset.

V was pared by 5 bases and J by 8 bases, with 18 bases between. The V gene's germline CDR1 is MGHRA and CDR2 YSYEKL. The CDR3 runs 14 residues. As concerns this clonotype: Its antigen remains unknown.

RNA transcripts served as the template for amplifying TCR beta CDR3 regions. When the TCR CDR3 underwent first-round RT-PCR, the HTBI primer set was used. TCRdb recomputed calls from the multiplex PCR reads with MiXCR, one row per CDR3 protein. This sample yields about 180,000 distinct CDR3 sequences, of which approximately 15% are seen a single time; about 31% belongs to the top ten. Researchers defined stable Graves' hyperthyroidism as no ophthalmopathy progression within 18 months. The TCR originated in a woman aged 45 to 65 with Graves' hyperthyroidism. This chain uses TRBV4-1 with TRBJ1-2; TRBD1 is a possible D gene (6 bases). Sequenced: blood. CDR3 in amino acids: CASSGLTGPEGYTF. The CDR3 bases are TGCGCCAGCAGCGGATTGACAGGCCCGGAGGGCTACACCTTC.